Below, 3 T cell receptor beta chains from the same sample are listed, as sequenced in a study of shared clonotypes between healthy human individuals. Sequencing was performed with immunoSEQ multiplex PCR; in TCRdb, only in-frame clones are kept and a portion is missing. Found here are some 2.1 million clones, just under 95% of them singletons; the top ten hold more than 0.95%. Naivety among CD8 cells was defined by CD45RO negativity and positive CCR7 selection, thereby excluding terminally differentiated effector memory CD45RA+ cells. The sample comprised naive CD8+ T cells sorted from blood. Source of these receptors: a young man in good health.

The CDR3 DNA sequence: TGTGCCAGCAGTTTAAACAGAAACAATGAGCAGTTCTTC. Its translation is CASSLNRNNEQFF. The chain combines TRBV28 with TRBJ2-1; D is unresolved. Deletions cut 2 bases from V and 5 bases from J, with 7 bases between. The CDR3 covers 13 residues. Germline CDR1 reads MDHEN; CDR2 reads SYDVKM.

V and J are TRBV4-1 and TRBJ2-7; the D is unclear. V lost 4 bases to trimming and J lost 0 bases, with 10 bases between them. This CDR3 has 14 residues. Germline lookup yields CDR1 MGHRA and CDR2 YSYEKL. CDR3 loop: CASSLSTDSYEQYF. CDR3 bases: TGCGCCAGCAGCCTATCGACGGACTCCTACGAGCAGTACTTC.

The chain joins TRBV4-3 to TRBJ2-5; perhaps TRBD1 as D (6 bases). Trimming took 1 base from V and 5 from J, leaving 14 bases between them. CDR3 size: 15 residues. Per germline, CDR1 LGHNA and CDR2 YSLEER. Here the CDR3 DNA reads TGCGCCAGCAGCCAAGCGGACAGTAGTACGGAGACCCAGTACTTC. Its protein product is CASSQADSSTETQYF.